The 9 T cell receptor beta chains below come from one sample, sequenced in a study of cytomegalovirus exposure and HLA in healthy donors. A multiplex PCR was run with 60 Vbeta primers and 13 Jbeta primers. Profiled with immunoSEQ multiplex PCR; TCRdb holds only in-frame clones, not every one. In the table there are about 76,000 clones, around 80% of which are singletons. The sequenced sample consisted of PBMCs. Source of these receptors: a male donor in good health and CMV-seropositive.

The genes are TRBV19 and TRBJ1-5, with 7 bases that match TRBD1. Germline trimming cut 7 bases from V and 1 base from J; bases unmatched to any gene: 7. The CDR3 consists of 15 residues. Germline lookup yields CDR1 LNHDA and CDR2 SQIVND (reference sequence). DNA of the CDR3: TGTGCCAGTACCACGACAGGGATCAGCAATCAGCCCCAGCATTTT. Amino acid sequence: CASTTTGISNQPQHF.

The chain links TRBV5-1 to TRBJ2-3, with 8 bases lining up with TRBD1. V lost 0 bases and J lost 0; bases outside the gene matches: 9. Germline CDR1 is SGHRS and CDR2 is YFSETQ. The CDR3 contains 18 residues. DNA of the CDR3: TGCGCCAGCAGCTTGGAACAGGGGGTCCATGCTAGCACAGATACGCAGTATTTT. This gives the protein CASSLEQGVHASTDTQYF.

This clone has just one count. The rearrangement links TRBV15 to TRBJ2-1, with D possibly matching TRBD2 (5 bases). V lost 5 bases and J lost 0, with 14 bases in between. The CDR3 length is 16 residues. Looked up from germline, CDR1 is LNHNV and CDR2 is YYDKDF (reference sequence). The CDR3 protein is CATSYRSGSSYNEQFF. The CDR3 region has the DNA TGTGCCACCAGCTACCGAAGCGGAAGCTCCTACAATGAGCAGTTCTTC. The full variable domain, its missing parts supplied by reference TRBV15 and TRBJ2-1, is DAMVIQNPRYQVTQFGKPVTLSCSQTLNHNVMYWYQQKSSQAPKLLFHYYDKDFNNEADTPDNFQSRRPNTSFCFLDIRSPGLGDTAMYLCATSYRSGSSYNEQFFGPGTRLTVL.

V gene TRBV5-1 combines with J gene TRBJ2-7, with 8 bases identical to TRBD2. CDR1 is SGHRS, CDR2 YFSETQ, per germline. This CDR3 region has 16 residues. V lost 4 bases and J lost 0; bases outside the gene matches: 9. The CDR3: CASSPGGRATSYEQYF. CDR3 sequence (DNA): TGCGCCAGCAGCCCGGGGGGGAGGGCCACCTCCTACGAGCAGTACTTC.

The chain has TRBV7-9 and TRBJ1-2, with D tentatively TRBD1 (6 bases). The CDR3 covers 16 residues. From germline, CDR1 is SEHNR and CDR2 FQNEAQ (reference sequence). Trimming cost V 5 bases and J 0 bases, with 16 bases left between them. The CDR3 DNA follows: TGTGCCAGCAGCCGCGGCAGGGGAGTCCCTAACTATGGCTACACCTTC. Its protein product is CASSRGRGVPNYGYTF.

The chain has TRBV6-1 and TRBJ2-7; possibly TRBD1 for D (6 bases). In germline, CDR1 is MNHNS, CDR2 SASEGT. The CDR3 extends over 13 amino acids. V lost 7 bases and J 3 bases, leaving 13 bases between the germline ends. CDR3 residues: CASMVVDSYEQYF. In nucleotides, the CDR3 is TGTGCCAGCATGGTCGTGGACAGCTACGAGCAGTACTTC.

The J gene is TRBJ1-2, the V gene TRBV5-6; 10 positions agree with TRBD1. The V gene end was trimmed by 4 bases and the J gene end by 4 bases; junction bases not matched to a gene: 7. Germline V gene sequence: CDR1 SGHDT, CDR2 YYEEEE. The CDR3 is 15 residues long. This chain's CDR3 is CASSRDRGRSYGYTF. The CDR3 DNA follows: TGTGCCAGCAGCCGGGACAGGGGCCGAAGCTATGGCTACACCTTC. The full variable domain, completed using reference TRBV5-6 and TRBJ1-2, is DAGVTQSPTHLIKTRGQQVTLRCSPKSGHDTVSWYQQALGQGPQFIFQYYEEEERQRGNFPDRFSGHQFPNYSSELNVNALLLGDSALYLCASSRDRGRSYGYTFGSGTRLTVV.

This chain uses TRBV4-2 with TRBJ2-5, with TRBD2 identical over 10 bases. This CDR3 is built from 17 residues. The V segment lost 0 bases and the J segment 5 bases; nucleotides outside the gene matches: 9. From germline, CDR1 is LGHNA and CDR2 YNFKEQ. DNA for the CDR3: TGTGCCAGCAGCCAAGAGCCCAGCGGGAGGGCCGGGGAGACCCAGTACTTC. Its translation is CASSQEPSGRAGETQYF.

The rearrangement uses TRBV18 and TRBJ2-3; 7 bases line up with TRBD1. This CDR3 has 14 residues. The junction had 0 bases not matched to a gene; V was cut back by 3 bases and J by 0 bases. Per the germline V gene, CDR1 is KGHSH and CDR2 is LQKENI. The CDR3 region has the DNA TGTGCCAGCTCACCGGACAGGAGCACAGATACGCAGTATTTT. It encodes CASSPDRSTDTQYF.